This T cell receptor beta chain is from a study of blood T cell repertoires in COVID-19. Study summary: The United States, Italy and Spain were the sources of the acute and convalescent COVID-19 samples. PBMCs, B-cell-depleted T cells, or T cells provided the cDNA or gDNA that made up the material.

This CDR3 is 13 amino acids long. The germline V gene has CDR1 ENHRY and CDR2 SYGVKD. V lost 5 bases and J 2 bases, leaving 9 bases between the germline ends. As originally analysed: Nucleated cell number was recorded as an estimate derived from reference gene primer amplification. Assay used: immunoSEQ multiplex PCR; TCRdb lists only in-frame clones, some missing. That table supplies the V and J calls and clone size; D and trimming were determined from the DNA. The sample shows 55,000 to 70,000 clones, approximately 80% of them seen only once. The clonotype comes from a woman of 80 years or more with acute or convalescent COVID-19. The chain combines TRBV10-3 with TRBJ2-5; possibly TRBD1 for D (6 bases). The sample comprised peripheral blood. The CDR3 nucleotides read TGTGCCATCAGTAGGACAGAACAAGAGACCCAGTACTTC. Its translation is CAISRTEQETQYF.